Listed below are T cell receptor beta chains from one sample, sequenced in a study of control samples from healthy donors and cancer patients. Sequencing used immunoSEQ multiplex PCR; TCRdb keeps in-frame clones, though not all of them. The repertoire consists of 80,000 or so clones, with less than 95% occurring once and the leading ten covering roughly 6.2%. Sequencing was carried out using blood. These receptors all stem from a woman aged 40-49 years in good health. Each CDR3 is given with its conserved first and last residue. The order of the fields is J gene, D gene, clone size, V gene, CDR3 length, CDR3 DNA, CDR3 protein. A D gene is named only where the DNA matches it firmly. Expanded clones get a size class; other rows say once, few or many, or leave the size out.

TRBJ1-2,TRBD1,once,TRBV18,16,TGTGCCAGCTCACCGCAAACAGGGGGCGCGGTCTATGGCTACACCTTC,CASSPQTGGAVYGYTF
TRBJ2-7,TRBD1,NA,TRBV4-3,16,TGCGCCAGCAGCCAAGATCTGGACAGGGGTATCTACGAGCAGTACTTC,CASSQDLDRGIYEQYF
TRBJ2-7,NA,NA,TRBV11-2,12,TGTGCCAGCAGCTTAGACCAGCGGGAGCAGTACTTC,CASSLDQREQYF
TRBJ1-3,TRBD1,NA,TRBV5-4,15,TGTGCCAGCAGCTTGGAACAGGGGCTCGGAAACACCATATATTTT,CASSLEQGLGNTIYF
TRBJ1-2,NA,NA,TRBV28,15,TGTGCCAGCACCACCCCGGCCAGGTGGGACTATGGCTACACCTTC,CASTTPARWDYGYTF
TRBJ2-7,TRBD2,NA,TRBV6-2/TRBV6-3,13,TGTGCCAGCAGCCCCGGGGGGGCGGGTTCGCAGTACTTC,CASSPGGAGSQYF
TRBJ1-3,NA,once,TRBV6-5,14,TGTGCCAGCAGTTCGAGGGGGAGGGGAAACACCATATATTTT,CASSSRGRGNTIYF
TRBJ2-7,NA,NA,TRBV19,14,TGTGCCAGTAGTATAAAGGCCGGCTCCTACGAGCAGTACTTC,CASSIKAGSYEQYF
TRBJ2-1,TRBD2,NA,TRBV3-1/TRBV3-2,15,TGTGCCAGCAGCTATAGCGGGGGGGCCTACAATGAGCAGTTCTTC,CASSYSGGAYNEQFF
TRBJ2-2,NA,NA,TRBV30,14,TGTGCCTGGAGTGTACCAGGGTGGACCGGGGAGCTGTTTTTT,CAWSVPGWTGELFF
TRBJ1-6,NA,NA,TRBV7-2,14,TGTGCCAGCAGCCGGAGACAGGTCTCCCCACCCCTCCACTTT,CASSRRQVSPPLHF
TRBJ1-5,NA,NA,TRBV10-3,16,TGTGCCATCAGTGACCCCCGGCAAAGTAGCAATCAGCCCCAGCATTTT,CAISDPRQSSNQPQHF
TRBJ1-2,NA,NA,TRBV19,14,TGTGCCAGTAGTCCGTCGGGTACGGGGGTCGGCTACACCTTC,CASSPSGTGVGYTF
TRBJ2-3,TRBD1,NA,TRBV5-1,15,TGCGCCAGCAGACACGGGACAGTGAGGGGGGATACGCAGTATTTT,CASRHGTVRGDTQYF
TRBJ2-7,NA,NA,TRBV7-6,13,TGTGCCTCCCAGCAGCTAGGCCCCTACGAGCAGTACTTC,CASQQLGPYEQYF
TRBJ2-3,TRBD2,NA,TRBV7-9,16,TGTGCCAGCACCCCCATAGCGGGAGTTGAGACAGATACGCAGTATTTT,CASTPIAGVETDTQYF
TRBJ2-5,TRBD1,NA,TRBV7-9,16,TGTGCCAGCAGCTTTACCCACCGGGACAGGGGCGAGACCCAGTACTTC,CASSFTHRDRGETQYF
TRBJ1-1,NA,NA,TRBV11-3,13,TGTGCCAGCAGCCCTAGAGGGGGGGCTGAAGCTTTCTTT,CASSPRGGAEAFF
TRBJ1-2,TRBD1,NA,TRBV2,12,TGTGCCAGCAGGGACAGGGGCTATGGCTACACCTTC,CASRDRGYGYTF
TRBJ2-5,NA,NA,TRBV6-1,14,TGTGCCAGCAGTGAACTAGCGTTTCAAGAGACCCAGTACTTC,CASSELAFQETQYF
TRBJ1-3,TRBD1,NA,TRBV6-1,16,TGTGCCAGCAGTGAAGCAGCAGGGGGGTCTGGAAACACCATATATTTT,CASSEAAGGSGNTIYF
TRBJ1-1,NA,NA,TRBV4-3,14,TGCGCCAGCAGCTCACACACCACAATCGCTGAAGCTTTCTTT,CASSSHTTIAEAFF
TRBJ1-1,NA,NA,TRBV2,16,TGTGCCAGCAGAGAAGGGGGGGGCGCGGCGAACACTGAAGCTTTCTTT,CASREGGGAANTEAFF
TRBJ2-7,TRBD1,NA,TRBV7-8,16,TGTGCCAGCAGCTTACCCGGACAGGGTGCGGCATACGAGCAGTACTTC,CASSLPGQGAAYEQYF
TRBJ2-7,NA,NA,TRBV6-5,15,TGTGCCAGCAGTTTTGACCTCGGCGGGGGCAGCGAGCAGTACTTC,CASSFDLGGGSEQYF
TRBJ2-7,NA,NA,TRBV6-1,15,TGTGCCAGCAGTGACCGGGGACGAAATGTACCGCTGCAGTACTTC,CASSDRGRNVPLQYF
TRBJ2-2,NA,NA,TRBV6-6,14,TGTGCCAGCAGTTTGACGGTCCCCCCGGGGGAGCTGTTTTTT,CASSLTVPPGELFF
TRBJ2-7,TRBD2,NA,TRBV19,15,TGTGCCAGTAGTATCTTCGGGGGGGGGCCCTACGAGCAGTACTTC,CASSIFGGGPYEQYF
TRBJ1-4,NA,NA,TRBV6-5,14,TGTGCCAGCAGTTACGGCGGGGGAGAGGAAAAACTGTTTTTT,CASSYGGGEEKLFF
TRBJ2-7,NA,once,TRBV5-6,15,TGTGCCAGCAGCTTGATCTCTCAACACACCTACGAGCAGTACTTC,CASSLISQHTYEQYF
TRBJ2-7,NA,NA,TRBV4-1,12,TGCGCCAGCAGCCCGGAGGGGTACGAGCAGTACTTC,CASSPEGYEQYF
TRBJ1-5,TRBD1,NA,TRBV19,16,TGTGCCAGTAGTGGGACAGGGGGGGGTGGCAATCAGCCCCAGCATTTT,CASSGTGGGGNQPQHF
TRBJ2-3,TRBD2,NA,TRBV15,14,TGTGCCACCAGCTTCGGGGGGGCCACAGATACGCAGTATTTT,CATSFGGATDTQYF
TRBJ2-2,NA,NA,TRBV15,12,TGTGCCACCAGCAGGGGGGGAGTAGAGCTGTTTTTT,CATSRGGVELFF
TRBJ2-1,TRBD1,NA,TRBV10-2,16,TGCGCCAGCAGTGAGGGGACAGGGAGCTCCTACAATGAGCAGTTCTTC,CASSEGTGSSYNEQFF
TRBJ1-2,TRBD1,NA,TRBV19,14,TGTGCCAGTGGTCGCGACAGGGGAACCTATGGCTACACCTTC,CASGRDRGTYGYTF
TRBJ2-1,NA,NA,TRBV4-1,18,TGCGCCAGCAGCCAAGAGGTGGGGCGCGTGAGCTCCTACAATGAGCAGTTCTTC,CASSQEVGRVSSYNEQFF
TRBJ1-5,NA,NA,TRBV27,15,TGTGCCAGCAGACTTTTAGGGTCTGGCAATCAGCCCCAGCATTTT,CASRLLGSGNQPQHF
TRBJ1-1,NA,NA,TRBV5-5,17,TGTGCCAGCAGTTTGCGGGGGAACGGAATGATGAACACTGAAGCTTTCTTT,CASSLRGNGMMNTEAFF
TRBJ2-5,TRBD2,NA,TRBV7-7,15,TGTGCCAGCAGCTCAGGGACTAGCGGGCAAGAGACCCAGTACTTC,CASSSGTSGQETQYF
TRBJ1-4,NA,NA,TRBV4-1,12,TGCGCCAGGGTTCGGGCCGATGAAAAACTGTTTTTT,CARVRADEKLFF
TRBJ2-7,NA,NA,TRBV9,15,TGTGCCAGCAGCCTCAAATCGGAAACTTCTTACGAGCAGTACTTC,CASSLKSETSYEQYF
TRBJ2-3,NA,NA,TRBV9,15,TGTGCCAGCAGCGTCGGGCTCAGATACACAGATACGCAGTATTTT,CASSVGLRYTDTQYF
TRBJ2-4,NA,NA,TRBV19,15,TGTGCCAGTAGTATAGAGGGTCCGGGTAAAAACATTCAGTACTTC,CASSIEGPGKNIQYF
TRBJ1-4,NA,few,TRBV7-2,15,TGTGCCAGCTCGCCCGACTCCGGCTCTCCAGAAAAACTGTTTTTT,CASSPDSGSPEKLFF
TRBJ2-2,NA,NA,TRBV7-3,15,TGTGCCAGCAGCTTAAGTGGGTTCGGCACCGGGGAGCTGTTTTTT,CASSLSGFGTGELFF
TRBJ1-6,NA,NA,TRBV27,14,TGTGCCAGCAGTTTAATGGGACTCAATTCACCCCTCCACTTT,CASSLMGLNSPLHF